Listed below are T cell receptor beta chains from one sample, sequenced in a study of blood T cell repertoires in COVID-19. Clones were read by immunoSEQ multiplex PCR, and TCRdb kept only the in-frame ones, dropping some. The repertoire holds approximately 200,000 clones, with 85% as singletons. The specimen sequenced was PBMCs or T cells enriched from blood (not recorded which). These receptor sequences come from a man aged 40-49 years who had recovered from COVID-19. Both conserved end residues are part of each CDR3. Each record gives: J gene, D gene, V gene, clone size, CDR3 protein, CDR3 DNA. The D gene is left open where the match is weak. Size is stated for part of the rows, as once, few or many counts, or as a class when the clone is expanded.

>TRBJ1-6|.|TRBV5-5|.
CASSLADRRSNSPLHF
TGTGCCAGCAGCTTGGCCGACAGACGAAGTAATTCACCCCTCCACTTT
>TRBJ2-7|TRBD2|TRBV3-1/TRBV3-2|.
CASSQDHSGSYEQYF
TGTGCCAGCAGCCAAGATCATAGCGGGAGCTACGAGCAGTACTTC
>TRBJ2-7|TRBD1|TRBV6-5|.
CASSRGYEQYF
TGTGCCAGCAGCAGGGGGTACGAGCAGTACTTC
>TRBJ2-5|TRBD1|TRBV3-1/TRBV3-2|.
CASSYSGGLRETQYF
TGTGCCAGCAGCTATTCAGGGGGTTTGAGGGAGACCCAGTACTTC
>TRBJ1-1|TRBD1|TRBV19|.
CASSIGTGGTEAFF
TGTGCCAGTAGTATAGGGACAGGGGGCACTGAAGCTTTCTTT
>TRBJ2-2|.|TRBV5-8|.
CASSLPGHTNTGELFF
TGTGCCAGCAGCCTCCCGGGACATACGAACACCGGGGAGCTGTTTTTT
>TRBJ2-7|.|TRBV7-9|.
CASSLQGNSYEQYF
TGTGCCAGCAGCTTACAGGGGAACTCCTACGAGCAGTACTTC
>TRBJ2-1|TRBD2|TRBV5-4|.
CASTIQMTSGAFEQFF
TGTGCCAGCACTATTCAGATGACTAGCGGCGCCTTTGAGCAGTTCTTC
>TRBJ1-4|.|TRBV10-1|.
CAGLNNDRSDEKLFF
TGCGCCGGCCTAAACAACGACAGATCGGATGAAAAACTGTTTTTT
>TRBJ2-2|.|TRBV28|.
CASSPRDIFTGELFF
TGTGCCAGCAGTCCCCGGGACATCTTCACCGGGGAGCTGTTTTTT
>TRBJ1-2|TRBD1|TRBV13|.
CASRLTGGYGYTF
TGTGCCAGCAGGTTGACAGGGGGCTATGGCTACACCTTC
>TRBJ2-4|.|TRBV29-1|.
CSGGSGKNIQYF
TGCAGCGGGGGCAGCGGTAAAAACATTCAGTACTTC
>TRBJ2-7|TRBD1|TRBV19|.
CASSFGQGAREQYF
TGTGCCAGTAGTTTCGGACAGGGGGCTAGGGAGCAGTACTTC
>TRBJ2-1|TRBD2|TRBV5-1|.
CASSQATSGHNEQFF
TGCGCCAGCAGCCAGGCGACTAGCGGGCACAATGAGCAGTTCTTC
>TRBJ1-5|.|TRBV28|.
CASTFGAVGNQPQHF
TGTGCCAGCACCTTTGGGGCCGTGGGCAATCAGCCCCAGCATTTT
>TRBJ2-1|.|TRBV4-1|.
CASSQDIGGPRNEQFF
TGCGCCAGCAGCCAAGATATCGGAGGGCCGAGGAATGAGCAGTTCTTC
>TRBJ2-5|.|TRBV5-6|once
CASSLATAQMSETQYF
TGTGCCAGCAGCTTGGCCACAGCCCAAATGTCGGAGACCCAGTACTTC
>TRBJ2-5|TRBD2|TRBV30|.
CAWSISGTKYF
TGTGCCTGGAGTATATCCGGGACTAAGTACTTC
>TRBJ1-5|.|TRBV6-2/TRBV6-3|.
CASSYSRGSLAQPQHF
TGTGCCAGCAGTTACTCGAGGGGGTCCCTAGCCCAGCCCCAGCATTTT
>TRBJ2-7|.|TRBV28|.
CASSDSLVGEQYF
TGTGCCAGCAGTGATTCTCTAGTGGGCGAGCAGTACTTC
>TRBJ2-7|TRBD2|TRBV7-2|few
CASSSLAGVEQYF
TGTGCCAGCAGCTCGCTAGCGGGAGTCGAGCAGTACTTC
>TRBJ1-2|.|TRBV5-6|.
CASSLAQSIYGYTF
TGTGCCAGCAGCTTGGCGCAGTCGATCTATGGCTACACCTTC
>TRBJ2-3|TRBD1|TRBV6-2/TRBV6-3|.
CASSYGSHRGSDTQYF
TGTGCCAGCAGTTACGGCTCTCACAGGGGTTCCGATACGCAGTATTTT
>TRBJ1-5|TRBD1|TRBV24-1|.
CATSRQGFNQPQHF
TGTGCCACCAGTCGACAGGGATTCAATCAGCCCCAGCATTTT
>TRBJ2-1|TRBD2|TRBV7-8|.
CASSFPQAGVSYNEQFF
TGTGCCAGCAGCTTTCCCCAAGCGGGAGTAAGCTACAATGAGCAGTTCTTC
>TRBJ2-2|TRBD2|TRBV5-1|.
CASSLAGGPLGELFF
TGCGCCAGCAGCTTGGCGGGAGGGCCTCTAGGGGAGCTGTTTTTT
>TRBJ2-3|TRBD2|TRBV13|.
CASSLKAGGVSTDTQYF
TGTGCCAGCAGCTTAAAAGCGGGGGGGGTTAGCACAGATACGCAGTATTTT
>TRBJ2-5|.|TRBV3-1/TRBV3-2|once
CASSQSGGGETQYF
TGTGCCAGCAGCCAGTCGGGGGGCGGAGAGACCCAGTACTTC
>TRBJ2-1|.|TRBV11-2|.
CASSLDRDEQFF
TGTGCCAGCAGCTTAGATCGTGATGAGCAGTTCTTC
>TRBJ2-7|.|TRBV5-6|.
CASSHGASYEQYF
TGTGCCAGCAGCCACGGTGCCTCCTACGAGCAGTACTTC
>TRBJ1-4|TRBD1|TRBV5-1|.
CASSASSGQTNEKLFF
TGCGCCAGCAGCGCCTCCTCGGGACAGACTAATGAAAAACTGTTTTTT
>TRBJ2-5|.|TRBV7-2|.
CASSLAVSGSETQYF
TGTGCCAGCAGCTTAGCAGTGAGCGGCTCGGAGACCCAGTACTTC
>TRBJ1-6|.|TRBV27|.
CASSDLKRGFGNSPLHF
TGTGCCAGCAGCGACTTGAAGCGGGGGTTTGGTAATTCACCCCTCCACTTT
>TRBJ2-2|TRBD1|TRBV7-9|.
CASRPGTGANTGELFF
TGTGCCAGCAGGCCCGGGACAGGGGCGAACACCGGGGAGCTGTTTTTT
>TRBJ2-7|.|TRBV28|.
CASSFEGGGFSYEQYF
TGTGCCAGCAGTTTTGAGGGGGGAGGGTTCTCCTACGAGCAGTACTTC
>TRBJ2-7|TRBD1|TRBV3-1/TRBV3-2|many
CASSQVKGQGRHEQYF
TGTGCCAGCAGCCAAGTCAAGGGACAGGGGCGGCATGAGCAGTACTTC
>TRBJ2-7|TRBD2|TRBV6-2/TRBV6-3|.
CASSYSGTSSYEQYF
TGTGCCAGCAGTTACTCCGGGACTAGCTCCTACGAGCAGTACTTC
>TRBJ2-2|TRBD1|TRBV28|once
CASSSGQGTGELFF
TGTGCCAGCAGTTCGGGACAGGGCACCGGGGAGCTGTTTTTT
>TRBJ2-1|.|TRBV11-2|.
CASSLVGSTDEQFF
TGTGCCAGCAGCTTAGTAGGTAGCACGGATGAGCAGTTCTTC
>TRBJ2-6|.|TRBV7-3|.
CASSLRSAGANVLTF
TGTGCCAGCAGCTTAAGATCCGCGGGGGCCAACGTCCTGACTTTC
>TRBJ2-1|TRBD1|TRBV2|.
CASQKDRINNEQFF
TGTGCCAGCCAAAAGGACAGGATAAACAATGAGCAGTTCTTC
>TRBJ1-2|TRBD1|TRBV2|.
CASSEGTGLDGYTF
TGTGCCAGCAGTGAAGGGACAGGGTTAGATGGCTACACCTTC
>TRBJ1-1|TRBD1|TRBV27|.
CASLKQGASEAFF
TGTGCCAGCCTAAAGCAGGGGGCGAGTGAAGCTTTCTTT
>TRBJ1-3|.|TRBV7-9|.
CASRPPGQLSGNTIYF
TGTGCCAGCAGACCCCCGGGACAACTTTCTGGAAACACCATATATTTT
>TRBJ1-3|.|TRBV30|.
CAWSVQTGTLDTIYF
TGTGCCTGGAGTGTACAAACAGGGACCCTGGACACCATATATTTT
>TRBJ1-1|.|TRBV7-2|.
CASSFGKGWGTEAFF
TGTGCCAGCAGCTTCGGTAAGGGGTGGGGCACTGAAGCTTTCTTT
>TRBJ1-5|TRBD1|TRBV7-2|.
CASSFGTGLNQPQHF
TGTGCCAGCAGTTTCGGGACAGGGCTGAATCAGCCCCAGCATTTT